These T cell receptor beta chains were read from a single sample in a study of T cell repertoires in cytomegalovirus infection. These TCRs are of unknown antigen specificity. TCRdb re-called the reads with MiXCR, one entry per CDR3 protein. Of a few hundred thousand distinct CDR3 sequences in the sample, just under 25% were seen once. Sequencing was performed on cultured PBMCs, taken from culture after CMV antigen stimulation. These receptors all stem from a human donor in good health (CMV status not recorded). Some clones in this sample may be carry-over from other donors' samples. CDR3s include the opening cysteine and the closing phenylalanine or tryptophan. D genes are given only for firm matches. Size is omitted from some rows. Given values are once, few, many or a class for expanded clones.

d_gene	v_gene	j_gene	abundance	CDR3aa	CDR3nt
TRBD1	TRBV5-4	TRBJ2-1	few	CATADRVSDEQFF	TGTGCCACCGCAGACAGGGTGTCGGATGAGCAGTTCTTC
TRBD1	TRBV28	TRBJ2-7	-	CASSSGQGEGEQYF	TGTGCCAGCAGTTCCGGACAGGGGGAGGGCGAGCAGTACTTC
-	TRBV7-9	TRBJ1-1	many	CASSTTILNTEAFF	TGTGCCAGCAGCACCACGATACTGAACACTGAAGCTTTCTTT
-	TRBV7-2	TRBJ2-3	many	CASSLLQGRTFSTDTQYF	TGTGCCAGCAGCTTATTACAGGGCCGCACATTTAGCACAGATACGCAGTATTTT
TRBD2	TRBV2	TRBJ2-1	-	CASTRTSPDIYNEQFF	TGTGCCAGCACCCGGACTAGCCCAGATATCTACAATGAGCAGTTCTTC
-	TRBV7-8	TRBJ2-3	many	CASSPRRDPDTQYF	TGTGCCAGCAGCCCCCGTCGGGACCCAGATACGCAGTATTTT
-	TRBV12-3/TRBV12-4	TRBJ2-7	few	CASSLGRRRNEQYF	TGTGCCAGCAGTTTAGGTCGTAGACGTAACGAGCAGTACTTC
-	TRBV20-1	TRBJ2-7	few	CSLDRTYEQYF	TGCAGCCTCGACAGGACCTACGAGCAGTACTTC
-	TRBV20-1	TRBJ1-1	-	CSAQIPGTGNTEAFF	TGCAGTGCCCAAATTCCCGGGACGGGAAACACTGAAGCTTTCTTT
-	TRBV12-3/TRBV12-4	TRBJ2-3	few	CASRKNHIPTSTDTQYF	TGTGCCAGCAGGAAGAACCATATTCCGACTAGCACAGATACGCAGTATTTT
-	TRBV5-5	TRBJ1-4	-	CASSLGQLEKLFF	TGTGCCAGCAGTTTAGGACAGCTCGAAAAACTGTTTTTT
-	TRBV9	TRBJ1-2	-	CASSVGNPTLKAYGYTF	TGTGCCAGCAGCGTAGGCAATCCGACCCTGAAGGCCTATGGCTACACCTTC
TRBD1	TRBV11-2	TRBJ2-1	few	CASSVQGSYNEQFF	TGTGCCAGCAGCGTACAGGGGTCTTACAATGAGCAGTTCTTC
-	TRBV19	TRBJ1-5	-	CASTPVRDLNQPQHF	TGTGCCAGTACCCCTGTACGGGATCTCAATCAGCCCCAGCATTTT
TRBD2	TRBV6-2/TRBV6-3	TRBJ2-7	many	CASSWTGLASEQYF	TGTGCCAGCAGTTGGACGGGACTAGCATCCGAGCAGTACTTC
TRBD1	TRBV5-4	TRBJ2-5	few	CASSRGQAQETQYF	TGTGCCAGCAGCAGGGGACAGGCACAAGAGACCCAGTACTTC
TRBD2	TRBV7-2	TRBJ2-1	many	CASSPGLVTLNEQFF	TGTGCCAGCAGCCCGGGACTAGTGACCTTAAATGAGCAGTTCTTC
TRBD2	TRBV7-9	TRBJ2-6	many	CASSLARGTTQMSGANVLTF	TGTGCCAGCAGCTTAGCGCGCGGGACTACCCAAATGTCTGGGGCCAACGTCCTGACTTTC
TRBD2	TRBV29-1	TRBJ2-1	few	CSARGPSGINEQFF	TGCAGCGCCCGAGGGCCTAGCGGGATCAATGAGCAGTTCTTC
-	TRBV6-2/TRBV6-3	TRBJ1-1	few	CASSREGPMGGTEAFF	TGTGCCAGCAGCCGTGAGGGACCCATGGGGGGCACTGAAGCTTTCTTT
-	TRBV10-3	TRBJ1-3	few	CAIRSQGEGNTIYF	TGTGCCATCAGATCACAGGGCGAGGGAAACACCATATATTTT
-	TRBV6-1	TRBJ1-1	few	CASSLTGGSEAFF	TGTGCCAGCAGCTTAACGGGGGGCTCTGAAGCTTTCTTT
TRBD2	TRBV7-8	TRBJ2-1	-	CASQRREYNEQFF	TGTGCCAGCCAACGGCGGGAGTACAATGAGCAGTTCTTC
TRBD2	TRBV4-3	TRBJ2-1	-	CASSVRGSNEQFF	TGCGCCAGCTCAGTACGCGGGAGCAATGAGCAGTTCTTC
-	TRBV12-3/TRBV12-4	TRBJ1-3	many	CASSFQGSGNTIYF	TGTGCCAGCAGTTTTCAGGGGTCAGGAAACACCATATATTTT
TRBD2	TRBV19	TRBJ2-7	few	CASSAGLAGGPLGEQYF	TGTGCCAGTAGTGCCGGACTAGCGGGAGGACCCTTGGGCGAGCAGTACTTC
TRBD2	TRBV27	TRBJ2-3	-	CASSFGGSQDTQYF	TGTGCCAGCAGTTTCGGCGGGAGCCAAGATACGCAGTATTTT
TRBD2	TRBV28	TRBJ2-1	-	CASMGLATGEQFF	TGTGCCAGCATGGGACTAGCAACGGGTGAGCAGTTCTTC
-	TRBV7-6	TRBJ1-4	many	CASSLGGTPDEKLFF	TGTGCCAGCAGCTTAGGCGGGACACCGGATGAAAAACTGTTTTTT
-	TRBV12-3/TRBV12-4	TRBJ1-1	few	CASRVTGGTEAFF	TGTGCCAGCAGGGTGACAGGAGGCACTGAAGCTTTCTTT
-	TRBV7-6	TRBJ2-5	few	CASSPRQGGSGSQYF	TGTGCCAGCAGCCCAAGACAAGGGGGGTCAGGGTCCCAGTACTTC
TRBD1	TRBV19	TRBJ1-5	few	CASSGQGGSNQPQHF	TGTGCCAGTAGTGGACAGGGCGGTAGCAATCAGCCCCAGCATTTT
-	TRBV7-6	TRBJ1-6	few	CASSYGTYLKPLHF	TGTGCCAGCAGCTACGGGACATATCTAAAACCCCTCCACTTT
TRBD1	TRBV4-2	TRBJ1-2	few	CASSHTGGTVTYGYTF	TGTGCCAGCAGCCACACCGGAGGGACAGTCACCTATGGCTACACCTTC
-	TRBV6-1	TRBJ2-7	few	CASRADVVPYEQYF	TGTGCCAGCAGAGCGGACGTCGTACCCTACGAGCAGTACTTC
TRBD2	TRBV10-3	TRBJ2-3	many	CAISDPGTSPDTQYF	TGTGCCATCAGTGATCCCGGGACTAGTCCAGATACGCAGTATTTT
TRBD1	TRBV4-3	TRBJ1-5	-	CASSQLGQGVAQPQHF	TGCGCCAGCAGCCAACTCGGACAGGGGGTAGCTCAGCCCCAGCATTTT
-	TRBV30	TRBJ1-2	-	CAVEGYGYTF	TGTGCCGTGGAGGGGTATGGCTACACCTTC
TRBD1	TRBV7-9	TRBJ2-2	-	CASSRRQGDTGELFF	TGTGCCAGCAGCCGACGACAGGGAGACACCGGGGAGCTGTTTTTT
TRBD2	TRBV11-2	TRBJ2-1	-	CASTGLAGGGGYNEQFF	TGTGCCAGCACGGGACTAGCGGGGGGGGGGGGGTACAATGAGCAGTTCTTC
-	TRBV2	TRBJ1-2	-	CASSEPATIYGYTF	TGTGCCAGCAGTGAGCCGGCGACAATCTATGGCTACACCTTC
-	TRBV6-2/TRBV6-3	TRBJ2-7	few	CASSGRLSVSYEQYF	TGTGCCAGCAGTGGCCGGTTGTCGGTCTCCTACGAGCAGTACTTC
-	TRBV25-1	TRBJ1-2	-	CASSEYSSYTF	TGTGCCAGCAGTGAATACAGTTCCTACACCTTC
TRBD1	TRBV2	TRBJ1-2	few	CASSEHRDRVSYGYTF	TGTGCCAGCAGTGAACACCGTGACAGGGTATCCTATGGCTACACCTTC
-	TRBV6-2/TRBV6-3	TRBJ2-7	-	CASRPGAGGTHEQYF	TGTGCCAGCAGACCCGGGGCAGGGGGGACCCACGAGCAGTACTTC
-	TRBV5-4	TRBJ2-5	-	CASSLGGGQQAPQETQYF	TGTGCCAGCAGCTTGGGGGGGGGACAGCAAGCTCCTCAAGAGACCCAGTACTTC
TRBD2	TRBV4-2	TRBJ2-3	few	CASSPRLAAEVGTDTQYF	TGTGCCAGCAGCCCACGACTAGCGGCGGAAGTTGGCACAGATACGCAGTATTTT
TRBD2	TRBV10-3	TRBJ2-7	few	CATSGVYEQYF	TGTGCCACCAGCGGGGTCTACGAGCAGTACTTC
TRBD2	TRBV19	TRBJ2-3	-	CASSSREAPTSTDTQYF	TGTGCCAGTAGTAGTCGGGAGGCGCCTACGAGCACAGATACGCAGTATTTT
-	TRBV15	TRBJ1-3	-	CATSRDQIAGNTIYF	TGTGCCACCAGCAGAGATCAGATCGCTGGAAACACCATATATTTT